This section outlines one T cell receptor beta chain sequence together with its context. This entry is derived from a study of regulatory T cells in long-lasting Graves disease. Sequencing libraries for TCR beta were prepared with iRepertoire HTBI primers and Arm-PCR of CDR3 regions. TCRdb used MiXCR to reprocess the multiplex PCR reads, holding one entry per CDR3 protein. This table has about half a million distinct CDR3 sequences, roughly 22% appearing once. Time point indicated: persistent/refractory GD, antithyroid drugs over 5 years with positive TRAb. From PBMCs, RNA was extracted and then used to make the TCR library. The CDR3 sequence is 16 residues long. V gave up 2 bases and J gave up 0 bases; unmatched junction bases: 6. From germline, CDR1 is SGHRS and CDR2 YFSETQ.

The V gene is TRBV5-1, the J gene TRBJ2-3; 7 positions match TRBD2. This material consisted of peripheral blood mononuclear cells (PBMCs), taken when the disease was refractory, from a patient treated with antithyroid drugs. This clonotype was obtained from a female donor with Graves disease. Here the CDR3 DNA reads TGCGCCAGCAGCTTCAATAGCGGGTCTAGCACAGATACGCAGTATTTT. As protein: CASSFNSGSSTDTQYF.